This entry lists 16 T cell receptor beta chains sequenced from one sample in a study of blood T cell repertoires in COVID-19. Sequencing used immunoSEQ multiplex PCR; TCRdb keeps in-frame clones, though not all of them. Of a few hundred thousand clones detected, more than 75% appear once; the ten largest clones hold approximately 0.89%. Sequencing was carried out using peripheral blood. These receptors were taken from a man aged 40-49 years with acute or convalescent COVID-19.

For the CDR3, the DNA is TGTGCCAGCAGTCTCGGGGGGTACCCGAACACTGAAGCTTTCTTT. This encodes CASSLGGYPNTEAFF. The chain employs TRBV3-1 (or the pseudogene TRBV3-2) and TRBJ1-1; tentative D call: TRBD1 (5 bases). In germline, CDR1 is LGHDT, CDR2 YNNKEL (reference sequence). Trimming cost V 6 bases and J 1 base, with 15 bases left between them. The CDR3 covers 15 residues.

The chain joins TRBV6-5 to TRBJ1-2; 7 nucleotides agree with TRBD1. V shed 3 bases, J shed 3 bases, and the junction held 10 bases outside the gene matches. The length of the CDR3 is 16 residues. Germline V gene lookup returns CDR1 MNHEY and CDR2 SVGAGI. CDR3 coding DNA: TGTGCCAGCAGTTATTCACAGGGGATCGGAGACTATGGCTACACCTTC. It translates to CASSYSQGIGDYGYTF.

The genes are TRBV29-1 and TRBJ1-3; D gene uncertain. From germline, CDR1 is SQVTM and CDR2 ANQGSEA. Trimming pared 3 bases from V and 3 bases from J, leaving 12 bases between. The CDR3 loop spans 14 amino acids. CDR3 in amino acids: CSVEEGWNGNTIYF. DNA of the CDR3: TGCAGCGTTGAGGAGGGATGGAATGGAAACACCATATATTTT.

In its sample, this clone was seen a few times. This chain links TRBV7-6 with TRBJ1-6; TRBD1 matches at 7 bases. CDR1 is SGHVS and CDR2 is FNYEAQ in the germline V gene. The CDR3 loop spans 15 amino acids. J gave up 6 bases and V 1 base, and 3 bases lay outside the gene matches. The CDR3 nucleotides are TGTGCCAGCAGCTTAGGTTCAGGGGGTAATTCACCCCTCCACTTT. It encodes CASSLGSGGNSPLHF.

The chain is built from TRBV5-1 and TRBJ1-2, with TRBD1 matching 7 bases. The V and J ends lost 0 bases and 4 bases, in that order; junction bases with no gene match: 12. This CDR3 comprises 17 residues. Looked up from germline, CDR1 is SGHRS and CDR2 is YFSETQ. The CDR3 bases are TGCGCCAGCAGCTTGGGGGGAAGACAGGGATATTCCTATGGCTACACCTTC. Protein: CASSLGGRQGYSYGYTF.

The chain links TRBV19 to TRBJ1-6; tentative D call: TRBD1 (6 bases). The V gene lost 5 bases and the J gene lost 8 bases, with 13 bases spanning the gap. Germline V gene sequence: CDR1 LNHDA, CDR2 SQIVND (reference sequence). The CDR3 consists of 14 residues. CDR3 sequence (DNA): TGTGCCAGTAGTCCTACAGGGCCCTATTCACCCCTCCACTTT. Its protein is CASSPTGPYSPLHF.

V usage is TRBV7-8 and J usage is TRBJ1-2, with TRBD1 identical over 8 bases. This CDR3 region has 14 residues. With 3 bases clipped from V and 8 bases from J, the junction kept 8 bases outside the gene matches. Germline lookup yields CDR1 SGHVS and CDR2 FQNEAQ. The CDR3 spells CASSFDRGEYGYTF. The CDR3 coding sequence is TGTGCCAGCAGCTTTGACAGGGGTGAATACGGCTACACCTTC.

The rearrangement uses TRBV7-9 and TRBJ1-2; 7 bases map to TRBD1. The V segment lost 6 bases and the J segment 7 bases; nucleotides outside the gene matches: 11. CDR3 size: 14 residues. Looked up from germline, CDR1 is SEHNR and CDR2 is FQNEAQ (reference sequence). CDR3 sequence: CASRPGGTRRGYTF. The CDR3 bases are TGTGCCAGCAGACCAGGGGGTACCCGTCGTGGCTACACCTTC.

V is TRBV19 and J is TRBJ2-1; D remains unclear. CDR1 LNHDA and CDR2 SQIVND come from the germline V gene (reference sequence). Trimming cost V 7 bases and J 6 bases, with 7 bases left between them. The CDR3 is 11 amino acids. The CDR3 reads CASTIGNEQFF. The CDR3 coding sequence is TGTGCCAGTACAATCGGCAATGAGCAGTTCTTC.

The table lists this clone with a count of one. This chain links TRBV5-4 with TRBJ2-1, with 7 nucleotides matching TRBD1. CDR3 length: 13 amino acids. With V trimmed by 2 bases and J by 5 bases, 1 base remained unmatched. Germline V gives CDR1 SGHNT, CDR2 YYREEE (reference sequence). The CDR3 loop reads CASSFRGNNEQFF. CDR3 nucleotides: TGTGCCAGCAGCTTCAGGGGGAACAATGAGCAGTTCTTC.

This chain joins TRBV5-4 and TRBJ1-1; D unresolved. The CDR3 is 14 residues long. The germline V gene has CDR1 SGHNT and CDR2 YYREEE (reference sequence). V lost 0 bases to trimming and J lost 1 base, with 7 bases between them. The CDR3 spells CASSLDTRNTEAFF. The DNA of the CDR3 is TGTGCCAGCAGCTTGGACACCCGGAACACTGAAGCTTTCTTT.

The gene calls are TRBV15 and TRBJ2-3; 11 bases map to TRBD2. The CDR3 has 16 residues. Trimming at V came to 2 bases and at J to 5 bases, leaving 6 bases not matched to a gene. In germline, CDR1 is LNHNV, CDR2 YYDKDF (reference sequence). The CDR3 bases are TGTGCCACCAGCAGAATCTTAGCGGGGGGGGAAGATACGCAGTATTTT. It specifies CATSRILAGGEDTQYF.

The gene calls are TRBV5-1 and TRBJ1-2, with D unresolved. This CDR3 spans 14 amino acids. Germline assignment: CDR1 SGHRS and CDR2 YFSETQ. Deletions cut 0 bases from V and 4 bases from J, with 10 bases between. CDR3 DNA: TGCGCCAGCAGCTTGGCGGTATGGGCCTATGGCTACACCTTC. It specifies CASSLAVWAYGYTF.

This CDR3 is CASSERTGISYGYTF. The CDR3 nucleotides read TGTGCCAGCAGTGAACGGACAGGGATAAGCTATGGCTACACCTTC. V and J are TRBV6-1 and TRBJ1-2; the match to TRBD1 covers 8 bases. The CDR3 length is 15 residues. The germline V gene encodes CDR1 MNHNS and CDR2 SASEGT. The trim removed 2 bases at V and 4 bases at J, leaving 6 bases unmatched.

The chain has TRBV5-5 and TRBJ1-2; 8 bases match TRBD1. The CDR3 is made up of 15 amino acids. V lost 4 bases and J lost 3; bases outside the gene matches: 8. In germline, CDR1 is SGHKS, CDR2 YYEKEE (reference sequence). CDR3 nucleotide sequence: TGTGCCAGCAGCATCGGACAGGGACTCGACTATGGCTACACCTTC. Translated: CASSIGQGLDYGYTF.

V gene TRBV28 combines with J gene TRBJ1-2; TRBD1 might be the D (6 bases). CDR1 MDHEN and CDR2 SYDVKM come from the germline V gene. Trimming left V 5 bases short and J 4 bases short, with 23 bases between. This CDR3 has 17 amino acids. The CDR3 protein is CASSAQTQQGYVYGYTF. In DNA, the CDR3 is TGTGCCAGCAGTGCCCAGACCCAACAGGGTTATGTCTATGGCTACACCTTC.